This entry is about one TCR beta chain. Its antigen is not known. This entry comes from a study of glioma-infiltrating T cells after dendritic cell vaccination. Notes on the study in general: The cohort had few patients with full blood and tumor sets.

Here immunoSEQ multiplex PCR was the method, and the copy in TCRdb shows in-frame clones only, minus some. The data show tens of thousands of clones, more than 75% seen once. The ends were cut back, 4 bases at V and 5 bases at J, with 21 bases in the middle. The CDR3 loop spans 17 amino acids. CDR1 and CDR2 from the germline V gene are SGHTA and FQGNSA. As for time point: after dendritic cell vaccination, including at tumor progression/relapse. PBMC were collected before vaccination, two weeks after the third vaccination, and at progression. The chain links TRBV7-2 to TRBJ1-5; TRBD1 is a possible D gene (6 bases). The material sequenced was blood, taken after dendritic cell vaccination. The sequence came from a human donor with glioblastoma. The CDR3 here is CASSSNFGQRGDQPQHF. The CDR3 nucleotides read TGTGCCAGCAGCTCTAATTTCGGACAGCGAGGGGATCAGCCCCAGCATTTT. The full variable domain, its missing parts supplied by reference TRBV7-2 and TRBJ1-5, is GAGVSQSPSNKVTEKGKDVELRCDPISGHTALYWYRQSLGQGLEFLIYFQGNSAPDKSGLPSDRFSAERTGGSVSTLTIQRTQQEDSAVYLCASSSNFGQRGDQPQHFGDGTRLSIL.